This T cell receptor beta chain stems from a study of blood T cell repertoires in COVID-19. Study in general: Samples came from the United States, Italy and Spain, spanning acute and convalescent COVID-19.

Authors' analysis steps: Amplification of reference gene primers provided the estimated nucleated cell counts. TCRdb's table, derived via immunoSEQ multiplex PCR, lists solely in-frame clones and lacks some. D and trimming come from the DNA, and the V and J calls and clone size come from that table. The data show over 90,000 clones, with around 90% seen just once and approximately 3.1% held by the top ten. A single count supports this clone. The CDR3 sequence is 12 residues long. V lost 4 bases to trimming and J lost 7 bases; unmatched junction nucleotides: 4. CDR1 and CDR2 from the germline V gene are SGHDT and YYEEEE.

The TCR originated in a woman in her seventies with acute or convalescent COVID-19. The chain combines TRBV5-6 with TRBJ1-2, with 7 bases identical to TRBD1. The sample consisted of peripheral blood. As DNA, the CDR3 is TGTGCCAGCAGCGACAGGGTGGGTGGCTACACCTTC. Translated: CASSDRVGGYTF. Full variable domain (remainder filled in from reference TRBV5-6 and TRBJ1-2): DAGVTQSPTHLIKTRGQQVTLRCSPKSGHDTVSWYQQALGQGPQFIFQYYEEEERQRGNFPDRFSGHQFPNYSSELNVNALLLGDSALYLCASSDRVGGYTFGSGTRLTVV.